This TCR beta chain was found in a study of OX40 agonist ivuxolimab in advanced cancers. Clones were read by immunoSEQ multiplex PCR, and TCRdb kept only the in-frame ones, dropping some. The table records 65,000 to 85,000 clones, 84% of them present only once. Autoimmune disease history or systemic immunosuppression led to patients being barred. Germline V CDR1 and CDR2: SQVTM, ANQGSEA. The V gene end was trimmed by 5 bases and the J gene end by 5 bases; junction bases not matched to a gene: 7. CDR3 length: 15 amino acids. The chain couples TRBV29-1 to TRBJ2-7; 15 bases line up with TRBD2. Sequenced here: CD4+ or CD8+ T cells sorted from blood, sampled in a trial of the OX40 agonist ivuxolimab. The TCR sequence derives from an adult with an advanced solid tumor such as melanoma, head and neck, liver or kidney cancer. The CDR3 loop is CSVTGTSGGKDEQYF. The CDR3, as DNA: TGCAGCGTTACCGGGACTAGCGGGGGGAAAGACGAGCAGTACTTC.